A single sample gave rise to the 3 T cell receptor beta chains below, sequenced in a study of blood T cell repertoires in COVID-19. Measured with immunoSEQ multiplex PCR; TCRdb has only the in-frame clones, and not every one. This repertoire shows roughly 100,000 clones, roughly 80% found once; its top ten account for 20% to 30%. Sequenced sample: peripheral blood. The receptor source for this set is an elderly man with active or convalescent COVID-19.

J is TRBJ2-7 and V is TRBV5-1; a possible D gene is TRBD1 (5 bases). CDR3 length: 13 residues. CDR1 and CDR2 from the germline V gene are SGHRS and YFSETQ. Trimming removed 5 bases from V and 5 bases from J, with 14 bases in between. The CDR3 coding sequence is TGCGCCAGCAGGAGGTCAGGGTCCCACGAGCAGTACTTC. Encoded protein: CASRRSGSHEQYF.

This sequence joins TRBV30 and TRBJ2-2, with D possibly matching TRBD2 (7 bases). The CDR3 extends over 16 amino acids. Between the trimmed V and J ends, which lost 0 bases and 0 bases, there was a span of 11 bases. CDR1 and CDR2 from the germline V gene are GTSNPN and SVGIG (reference sequence). The DNA of the CDR3 is TGTGCCTGGAGTGTAAGGGGGGGAGCGAACACCGGGGAGCTGTTTTTT. It translates to CAWSVRGGANTGELFF.

This clone appeared a single time. V and J are TRBV2 and TRBJ1-5; possible D gene TRBD1, 5 bases. The CDR3 is 14 residues long. CDR1 is SNHLY, CDR2 FYNNEI, per germline. The V end was cut by 2 bases, the J end by 2 bases, with 7 bases between. CDR3 loop: CASSEIGGNQPQHF. The CDR3 bases are TGTGCCAGCAGTGAAATAGGGGGCAATCAGCCCCAGCATTTT.